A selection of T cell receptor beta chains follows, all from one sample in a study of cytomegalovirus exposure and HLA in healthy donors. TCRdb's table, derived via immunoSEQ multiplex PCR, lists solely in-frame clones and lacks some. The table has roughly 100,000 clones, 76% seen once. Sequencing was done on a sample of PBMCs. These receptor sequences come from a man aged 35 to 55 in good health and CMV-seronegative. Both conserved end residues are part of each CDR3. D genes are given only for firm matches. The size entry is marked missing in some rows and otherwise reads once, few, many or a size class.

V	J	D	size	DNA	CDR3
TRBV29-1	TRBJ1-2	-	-	TGCAGCGTTTTCCGGTTCGGAAGGGGTGATGGCTACACCTTC	CSVFRFGRGDGYTF
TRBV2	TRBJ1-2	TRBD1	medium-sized	TGTGCCAGCAGTCAGGGGACAGGGGTTTACTATGGCTACACCTTC	CASSQGTGVYYGYTF
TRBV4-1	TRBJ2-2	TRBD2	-	TGCGCCAGCAGCCCAGAAGGACTAGCGGGGGCGAACACCGGGGAGCTGTTTTTT	CASSPEGLAGANTGELFF
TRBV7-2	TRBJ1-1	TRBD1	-	TGTGCCAGCAGCCCTAGGAACGACAGGGGGCTAATCCACACTGAAGCTTTCTTT	CASSPRNDRGLIHTEAFF
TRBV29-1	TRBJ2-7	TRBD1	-	TGCAGCGTTGAGAGGGGACAGGGGGGACTTCAGTACTTC	CSVERGQGGLQYF
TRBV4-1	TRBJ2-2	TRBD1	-	TGCGCCAGCAGCCTTAGGACAGGGGGCGACACCGGGGAGCTGTTTTTT	CASSLRTGGDTGELFF
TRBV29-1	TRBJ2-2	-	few	TGCAGCGTTGGACAGCCCCAGTCCGGGGAGCTGTTTTTT	CSVGQPQSGELFF
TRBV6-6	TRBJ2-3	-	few	TGTGCCAGCAGTTACTCGTCTTACTTCACAGATACGCAGTATTTT	CASSYSSYFTDTQYF
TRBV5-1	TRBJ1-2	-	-	TGCGCCAGCAGCTTGTTTCCAGGGGACTATGGCTACACCTTC	CASSLFPGDYGYTF
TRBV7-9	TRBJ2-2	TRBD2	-	TGTGCCAGCAGCCGCCCTAGTAGCGGGAGGAACCCCGGGGAGCTGTTTTTT	CASSRPSSGRNPGELFF
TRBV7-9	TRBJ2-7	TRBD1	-	TGTGCCAGCACCTCTGATGACCCGACAGGGACCGAGCAGTACTTC	CASTSDDPTGTEQYF
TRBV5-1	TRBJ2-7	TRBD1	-	TGCGCCAGCAGCTGGGGACAGGAAGAGTCCTACGAGCAGTACTTC	CASSWGQEESYEQYF
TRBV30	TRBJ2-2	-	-	TGTGCCTCCGAGGGCCGGGGAGCGACCGGGGAGCTGTTTTTT	CASEGRGATGELFF
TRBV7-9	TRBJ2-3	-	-	TGTGCCAGCAGCCCCCCCGGTAATGCCCGCACAGATACGCAGTATTTT	CASSPPGNARTDTQYF
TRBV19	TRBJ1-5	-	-	TGTGCCAGTAGTATGGGTAGGGGGCAGCCCCAGCATTTT	CASSMGRGQPQHF
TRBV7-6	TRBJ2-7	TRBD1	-	TGTGCCAGCAGCAGAGGGGACAGGGTGGGGGAGCAGTACTTC	CASSRGDRVGEQYF
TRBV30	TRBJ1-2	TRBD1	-	TGTGCCTGGAGTGCCTCCAGGGACAGAGGCTATGGCTACACCTTC	CAWSASRDRGYGYTF
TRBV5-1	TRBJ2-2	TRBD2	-	TGCGCCAGCAAGGGGGGACTAGCGGCCGGGGAGCTGTTTTTT	CASKGGLAAGELFF
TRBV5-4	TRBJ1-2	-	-	TGTGCCAGCAGCTTCGAGTCCTATGGCTACACCTTC	CASSFESYGYTF
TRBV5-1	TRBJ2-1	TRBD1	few	TGCGCCAGCAGCTTGGATGACAGGGGGCGAATTGGGTCCTACAATGAGCAGTTCTTC	CASSLDDRGRIGSYNEQFF
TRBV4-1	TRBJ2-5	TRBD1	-	TGCGCCAGCAGCCGAGGCGGGACAGGGAGTAGAGAGACCCAGTACTTC	CASSRGGTGSRETQYF
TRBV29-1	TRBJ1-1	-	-	TGCAGCGTTGGAGACAGTGCGAACACTGAAGCTTTCTTT	CSVGDSANTEAFF
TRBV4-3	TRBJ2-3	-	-	TGCGCCAGCAGCCAAGACTCCGGGGGGCTCACAGATACGCAGTATTTT	CASSQDSGGLTDTQYF
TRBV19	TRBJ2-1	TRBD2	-	TGTGCCAGTAGTTTAGGACTAGCGGCCTACAATGAGCAGTTCTTC	CASSLGLAAYNEQFF
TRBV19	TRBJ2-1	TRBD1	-	TGTGCCAGTAGTATAGACAGGGGGCCCTACAATGAGCAGTTCTTC	CASSIDRGPYNEQFF
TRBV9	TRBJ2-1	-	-	TGTGCCAGCAGCGTAGAAGGAGGTGAGCAGTTCTTC	CASSVEGGEQFF
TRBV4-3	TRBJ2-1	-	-	TGCGCCAGCAGCCGCCAAGAGCGGACCCGGAACAATGAGCAGTTCTTC	CASSRQERTRNNEQFF
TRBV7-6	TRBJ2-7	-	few	TGTGCCAGCAGCCTACAGGGTTACGAGCAGTACTTC	CASSLQGYEQYF
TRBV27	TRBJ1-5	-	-	TGTGCCAGCAGTCCACTATTCACCTATCAAGGCAATCAGCCCCAGCATTTT	CASSPLFTYQGNQPQHF
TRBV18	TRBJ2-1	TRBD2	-	TGTGCCAGCTCACCCCGGGGACTAGCGGGAGAGCATGAGCAGTTCTTC	CASSPRGLAGEHEQFF
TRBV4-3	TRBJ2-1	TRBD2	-	TGCGCCAGCAGCCAAGAATGGTTTCCTGGCGGGAGAACGTTGGCGGGATACAATGAGCAGTTCTTC	CASSQEWFPGGRTLAGYNEQFF
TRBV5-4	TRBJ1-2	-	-	TGTGCCAGCAGCTTCTTCTCAGCTAACTATGGCTACACCTTC	CASSFFSANYGYTF
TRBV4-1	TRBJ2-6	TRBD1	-	TGCGCCAGCAGCGGAGCGACCGGGACAGGGACATTAGGGGCCAACGTCCTGACTTTC	CASSGATGTGTLGANVLTF
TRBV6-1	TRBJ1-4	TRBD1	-	TGTGCCAGCAGTGGATTGACAGGGACTAATGAAAAACTGTTTTTT	CASSGLTGTNEKLFF
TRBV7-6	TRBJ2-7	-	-	TGTGCCAGCAGCTTAGGAGACGAGCAGTACTTC	CASSLGDEQYF
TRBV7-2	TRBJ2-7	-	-	TGTGCCAGCGGCTTACGGATAGCGGCACCCGAGCAGTACTTC	CASGLRIAAPEQYF
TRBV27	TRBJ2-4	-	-	TGTGCCAGCACGTACAGGGATATAGCCAAAAACATTCAGTACTTC	CASTYRDIAKNIQYF
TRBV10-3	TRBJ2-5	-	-	TGTGCCATCAGTTTTGGACACTCGGAGACCCAGTACTTC	CAISFGHSETQYF
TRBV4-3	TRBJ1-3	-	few	TGCGCCAGCAGCCAAGATCGGAGCGGAAACACCATATATTTT	CASSQDRSGNTIYF
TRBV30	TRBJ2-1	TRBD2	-	TGTGCCTGGGGTACGGGCGGGGGATACCACAATGAGCAGTTCTTC	CAWGTGGGYHNEQFF
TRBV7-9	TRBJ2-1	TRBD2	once	TGTGCCAGCAGCCCGAGCGGGAGAGGCTACAATGAGCAGTTCTTC	CASSPSGRGYNEQFF